The rows below give T cell receptor beta chains drawn from one sample of a study of shared clonotypes between healthy human individuals. Measured with immunoSEQ multiplex PCR; TCRdb has only the in-frame clones, and not every one. The table has more than 2 million clones, roughly 95% seen once. Sequences were obtained from naive CD8+ T cells from PBMCs. Receptors originate from a man aged 18 to 29 in good health. Some clones in this sample may be carry-over from other donors' samples. Each CDR3 is given with its conserved first and last residue. For some rows the clone size is stated as once, few or many, or as a class when expanded; others skip it.

v_call clone_size cdr3_aa
TRBV27 . CASSTGTSGNNEQFF
TRBV7-9 . CASSARTPDYEQYF
TRBV6-5 . CASSYGLAETQYF
TRBV6-5 . CASTHRGGYGYTF
TRBV19 . CASSPMQGATDTQYF
TRBV10-1 . CASRFRDIPYNEQFF
TRBV28 . CASRTEGENTEAFF
TRBV9 . CASSLGAASGREFRETQYF
TRBV9 . CASSGSGTGVETQYF
TRBV9 . CASSASDRSREKLFF
TRBV5-1 . CASSLAGRVAFTDTQYF
TRBV2 . CASSATRNTEAFF
TRBV28 few CASRGTGNTEAFF
TRBV28 . CASLGLGGADTQYF
TRBV7-2 . CASSRPGQDPSYEQYF
TRBV6-5 . CASSWQEGYTEAFF
TRBV25-1 . CASSERQSSYNEQFF
TRBV28 . CASSTQSGNQPQHF
TRBV29-1 once CSVVFRGEQYF
TRBV30 few CAWSVLRVREAFF
TRBV7-2 . CASSLFRFAGQGSQETQYF
TRBV27 . CASSFRAPSNEQFF
TRBV7-9 . CASSPTVTTGDGYTF
TRBV7-2 . CASRAPIEQFF
TRBV7-9 . CASSSGQGFGYGYTF
TRBV7-9 few CASSLESWTEAFF
TRBV27 . CASSLSPVPGANVLTF
TRBV7-3 . CASSPGTSGSDEQFF
TRBV4-1 . CASSHGIDRYQPQHF
TRBV7-8 . CASSLVKTNANTGELFF
TRBV27 once CASSSLYPGPTQETQYF
TRBV11-2 . CASRRKGTYEQYF
TRBV2 . CASSAGPGEEQYF
TRBV5-1 . CASSLSSRAGTNEKLFF
TRBV30 . CAWGDGATNEKLFF
TRBV9 . CASSVGVDRGSYEQYF
TRBV2 . CATLDNADEQFF
TRBV6-5 . CASELAGSGEQYF
TRBV5-4 . CASSWGTENEKLFF
TRBV5-1 once CASSSRQTSWETQYF
TRBV7-3 . CASSPGGISEQFF
TRBV9 . CASSARQGERYGYTF
TRBV7-9 . CASSFGLAGYDEQFF
TRBV4-2 . CASSHTATSGGTDTQYF
TRBV30 . CAWSLAGAYYNEQFF
TRBV10-3 . CAISDNVAGGPTNEQFF
TRBV10-3 . CAISDPGQGTYEQYF
TRBV15 . CATSRGQGDLYNEQFF
TRBV28 . CASSSLQQTYNEQFF
TRBV7-2 . CASSPLGRGGVVYNEQFF
TRBV7-9 . CASSSWGLGDNSYEQYF
TRBV9 . CASSASIGGSDGYTF
TRBV9 . CASSVVQDEQFF